The next 32 T cell receptor beta chains were all read from a single sample in a study of blood T cell repertoires in COVID-19. TCRdb keeps only in-frame clones here, not all; method: immunoSEQ multiplex PCR. The sample holds roughly 290,000 clones, around 90% seen once. The sequenced sample consisted of peripheral blood. The receptors here all came from a woman in her thirties with COVID-19, enrolled during active disease.

CDR3 DNA sequence: TGTGCCAGCAGCTTGGCGGGAGGGTTGATATACGAGCAGTACTTC. Its translation: CASSLAGGLIYEQYF. V gene TRBV5-4 combines with J gene TRBJ2-7, with 8 bases fitting TRBD2. CDR3 length equals 15 residues. Unmatched junction bases numbered 6, after V lost 0 bases and J lost 4 bases. Germline lookup yields CDR1 SGHNT and CDR2 YYREEE (reference sequence).

The chain links TRBV5-4 to TRBJ2-7, with D hard to call. The CDR3 contains 14 residues. Germline loops: CDR1 SGHNT, CDR2 YYREEE (reference sequence). Trimming stripped 2 bases from V and 6 bases from J, with 15 bases between. This chain's CDR3 is CASSLDPGKREQYF. The CDR3 region has the DNA TGTGCCAGCAGCTTAGACCCAGGTAAACGCGAGCAGTACTTC.

V is TRBV29-1 and J is TRBJ1-1; TRBD1 aligns across 8 bases. The junction had 14 bases not matched to a gene; V was cut back by 8 bases and J by 3 bases. Germline lookup yields CDR1 SQVTM and CDR2 ANQGSEA. The CDR3 covers 15 residues. The CDR3 loop reads CSPPDRVKGHTEAFF. CDR3 bases: TGCAGCCCCCCGGACAGGGTAAAGGGTCACACTGAAGCTTTCTTT. Full variable domain (rest looked up from reference TRBV29-1 and TRBJ1-1): SAVISQKPSRDICQRGTSLTIQCQVDSQVTMMFWYRQQPGQSLTLIATANQGSEATYESGFVIDKFPISRPNLTFSTLTVSNMSPEDSSIYLCSPPDRVKGHTEAFFGQGTRLTVV.

J is TRBJ2-7 and V is TRBV10-1; D uncertain. The CDR3 spans 10 residues. The V end lost 7 bases, the J end lost 7 bases, and 8 bases lay between the germline ends. Germline V lookup: CDR1 WNHNN, CDR2 SYGVQD (reference sequence). The CDR3 DNA reads as TGCGCCAGCATTAGAGTGGAGCAGTACTTC. Translation: CASIRVEQYF.

The chain recombines TRBV7-9 with TRBJ2-7; the match to TRBD2 covers 7 bases. The CDR3 has 15 amino acids. Germline V gives CDR1 SEHNR, CDR2 FQNEAQ (reference sequence). The junction had 4 bases not matched to a gene; V was cut back by 0 bases and J by 2 bases. The CDR3 reads CASSLASGSPYEQYF. The CDR3 coding sequence is TGTGCCAGCAGCTTAGCTAGCGGGTCCCCCTACGAGCAGTACTTC.

The rearrangement links TRBV27 to TRBJ2-1; 8 bases map to TRBD2. The CDR3 length is 16 residues. The trim removed 5 bases at V and 8 bases at J, leaving 14 bases unmatched. Germline V gene sequence: CDR1 MNHEY, CDR2 SMNVEV (reference sequence). The CDR3 reads CASSPPAGTSIDEQFF. As DNA, the CDR3 is TGTGCCAGCAGTCCACCGGCCGGGACTAGTATCGATGAGCAGTTCTTC.

V and J are TRBV6-2 or TRBV6-3 and TRBJ2-3, with D perhaps TRBD1 (5 bases). The CDR3 extends over 13 amino acids. The germline V gene encodes CDR1 MNHEY and CDR2 SVGEGT. V was clipped by 3 bases and J by 6 bases, with 10 bases between them. CDR3 in DNA: TGTGCCAGCAGTTATTTACAGGTGGATACGCAGTATTTT. Translated: CASSYLQVDTQYF.

The rearrangement joins TRBV19 to TRBJ2-2, with D possibly being TRBD1 (6 bases). The CDR3 has 15 amino acids. The germline V gene encodes CDR1 LNHDA and CDR2 SQIVND (reference sequence). The ends were cut back, 5 bases at V and 6 bases at J, with 16 bases in the middle. CDR3 loop: CASSGVVSGAGELFF. Written as DNA, the CDR3 is TGTGCCAGTAGTGGGGTAGTCTCAGGGGCCGGGGAGCTGTTTTTT.

The chain joins TRBV7-9 to TRBJ1-6, with 8 bases identical to TRBD1. Germline V lookup: CDR1 SEHNR, CDR2 FQNEAQ (reference sequence). The CDR3 is made up of 19 amino acids. With 5 bases clipped from V and 0 bases from J, the junction kept 12 bases outside the gene matches. In DNA form, the CDR3 reads TGTGCCAGCAGCCCCCTCACAGGGGGGCTTAGCTCCTATAATTCACCCCTCCACTTT. Translating it yields CASSPLTGGLSSYNSPLHF. Full variable domain (remainder filled in from reference TRBV7-9 and TRBJ1-6): DTGVSQNPRHKITKRGQNVTFRCDPISEHNRLYWYRQTLGQGPEFLTYFQNEAQLEKSRLLSDRFSAERPKGSFSTLEIQRTEQGDSAMYLCASSPLTGGLSSYNSPLHFGNGTRLTVT.

V is TRBV6-6 and J is TRBJ2-1; tentatively, D is TRBD2 (5 bases). CDR1 MNHNY and CDR2 SVGAGI come from the germline V gene (reference sequence). CDR3 length equals 12 residues. V was pared by 8 bases and J by 4 bases, with 9 bases between. The CDR3 reads CASGIAYNEQFF. The CDR3 bases are TGTGCCAGCGGTATAGCGTACAATGAGCAGTTCTTC.

V is TRBV28 and J is TRBJ1-2, with D perhaps TRBD1 (5 bases). CDR1 and CDR2 from the germline V gene are MDHEN and SYDVKM. Trimming took 5 bases from V and 4 from J, leaving 17 bases between them. The CDR3 spans 15 residues. CDR3 DNA: TGTGCCAGCAGTCCACCAGGGAACTTCCTCTATGGCTACACCTTC. It specifies CASSPPGNFLYGYTF.

This clone was seen a single time. The chain carries TRBV28 and TRBJ1-2, with D unclear. Germline V gene data show CDR1 as MDHEN and CDR2 as SYDVKM. The CDR3 consists of 13 residues. Trimming removed 6 bases from V and 8 bases from J, with 16 bases in between. The CDR3 loop reads CASSPSSVYGYTF. The CDR3 bases are TGTGCCAGCAGCCCTTCGTCGGTTTACGGCTACACCTTC.

The table lists this clone with a count of one. J is TRBJ2-1 and V is TRBV18; TRBD2 aligns across 9 bases. V lost 0 bases to trimming and J lost 4 bases; unmatched junction nucleotides: 7. This CDR3 has 17 amino acids. Germline V gene data show CDR1 as KGHSH and CDR2 as LQKENI. The chain's CDR3 is CASSPPRASGKYNEQFF. The CDR3 nucleotides are TGTGCCAGCTCACCACCGAGGGCTAGCGGGAAATACAATGAGCAGTTCTTC.

This chain joins TRBV18 and TRBJ2-5; maybe TRBD2 (5 bases). Between the trimmed V and J ends, which lost 0 bases and 7 bases, there was a span of 12 bases. Germline V lookup: CDR1 KGHSH, CDR2 LQKENI. This CDR3 has 14 amino acids. The CDR3 reads CASSPPSGIATQYF. As DNA, the CDR3 is TGTGCCAGCTCACCACCCTCGGGGATTGCGACCCAGTACTTC.

This clone was counted a single time. V gene TRBV7-2 combines with J gene TRBJ1-2; 7 nucleotides match TRBD1. Per germline, CDR1 SGHTA and CDR2 FQGNSA. Losses at the gene ends were 5 bases for V and 5 bases for J; bases not matched to a gene: 8. The length of the CDR3 is 14 residues. The CDR3 reads CASSPQGGTYGYTF. The CDR3, as DNA: TGTGCCAGCAGCCCCCAGGGGGGAACTTATGGCTACACCTTC.

In DNA form, the CDR3 reads TGCGCCAGCAGCCCCCTGGGACAGATCATATATGGCTACACCTTC. Its translation is CASSPLGQIIYGYTF. The genes are TRBV4-1 and TRBJ1-2, with 7 bases that match TRBD1. The CDR3 is made up of 15 amino acids. CDR1 MGHRA and CDR2 YSYEKL come from the germline V gene. V lost 4 bases, J lost 5 bases, and 10 bases stayed unmatched.

The chain links TRBV4-3 to TRBJ2-3; 11 bases agree with TRBD2. V shed 5 bases, J shed 0 bases, and the junction held 4 bases outside the gene matches. CDR1 is LGHNA, CDR2 YSLEER, per germline. This CDR3 has 16 amino acids. CDR3: CASSTGTSGSTDTQYF. The CDR3 coding sequence is TGCGCCAGCAGCACCGGGACTAGCGGTAGCACAGATACGCAGTATTTT.

The chain uses TRBV3-1 (or the pseudogene TRBV3-2) and TRBJ1-2, with TRBD1 matching over 9 bases. This CDR3 has 13 amino acids. V was clipped by 5 bases and J by 7 bases; unmatched bases: 5. From germline, CDR1 is LGHDT and CDR2 YNNKEL (reference sequence). The CDR3 DNA reads TGTGCCAGCAGCGGGACAGGGATACGTGGCTACACCTTC. Translated, it gives CASSGTGIRGYTF.

The rearrangement uses TRBV6-5 and TRBJ1-1; TRBD1 is a possible D gene (6 bases). The germline V gene encodes CDR1 MNHEY and CDR2 SVGAGI. The CDR3 runs to 14 residues. V lost 5 bases to trimming and J lost 2 bases, with 12 bases between them. CDR3 in amino acids: CASSPWTVNTEAFF. The CDR3, as DNA: TGTGCCAGCAGTCCCTGGACAGTCAACACTGAAGCTTTCTTT.

The chain combines TRBV5-3 with TRBJ2-7, with D maybe TRBD2 (6 bases). TRBV5-3 belongs to the ORF category, with a function that is uncertain. The CDR3 runs to 14 residues. V lost 0 bases, J lost 1 base, and 8 bases lay in between. Written as DNA, the CDR3 is TGTGCCAGAAGCTTGGTGACTAGATCCTACGAGCAGTACTTC. Protein sequence: CARSLVTRSYEQYF.

The CDR3 DNA reads TGCGCCAGCAGCCTGGAGGCTAGCGGGGTTGAGCAGTTCTTC. Its protein is CASSLEASGVEQFF. This chain uses TRBV5-1 with TRBJ2-1, with 9 nucleotides matching TRBD2. The CDR3 runs to 14 residues. CDR1 is SGHRS, CDR2 YFSETQ, per germline. After removal of 4 bases from V and 9 bases from J, the junction contained 8 bases not matched to a gene.

The chain carries TRBV18 and TRBJ1-5; a weak D match, TRBD1 (5 bases). Germline V lookup: CDR1 KGHSH, CDR2 LQKENI. Trimming cost V 4 bases and J 0 bases, with 13 bases left between them. The CDR3 runs to 16 residues. In nucleotides, the CDR3 is TGTGCCAGCTCACTCAAGGGGCGGAATAGCAATCAGCCCCAGCATTTT. This gives the protein CASSLKGRNSNQPQHF.

The rearrangement links TRBV19 to TRBJ2-1; D gene ambiguous. Trimming removed 5 bases at V and 4 bases at J, with 6 bases between. CDR1 is LNHDA, CDR2 SQIVND, per germline (reference sequence). CDR3 length: 12 residues. CDR3 bases: TGTGCCAGTAGTGACTCGTACAATGAGCAGTTCTTC. It translates to CASSDSYNEQFF.

V gene TRBV20-1 combines with J gene TRBJ2-5; D possibly corresponds to TRBD1 (6 bases). CDR3 length equals 12 residues. Germline V gene lookup returns CDR1 DFQATT and CDR2 SNEGSKA (reference sequence). Trimming removed 3 bases from V and 5 bases from J, with 10 bases in between. This CDR3 reads CSASIQGETQYF. The CDR3 DNA follows: TGCAGTGCTAGTATACAGGGTGAGACCCAGTACTTC.

Written as DNA, the CDR3 is TGTGCCAGCAGCAAAGGGGCGACGGGAGGTAGCTCCTACAATGAGCAGTTCTTC. Protein sequence: CASSKGATGGSSYNEQFF. V usage is TRBV21-1 and J usage is TRBJ2-1; TRBD2 was called by the table and not checked on the DNA. TRBV21-1 is termed a pseudogene. CDR3 length: 18 amino acids.

This CDR3 is CASSMLAGEQFF. CDR3 DNA sequence: TGTGCCAGTAGTATGCTAGCAGGAGAGCAGTTCTTC. This chain joins TRBV19 and TRBJ2-1; maybe TRBD2 (5 bases). Trimming pared 3 bases from V and 10 bases from J, leaving 10 bases between. The CDR3 runs to 12 residues. Germline values: CDR1 LNHDA, CDR2 SQIVND (reference sequence).

The chain joins TRBV15 to TRBJ2-3; 8 nucleotides match TRBD2. The trim removed 5 bases at V and 4 bases at J, leaving 8 bases unmatched. CDR1 is LNHNV, CDR2 YYDKDF, per germline (reference sequence). The CDR3 runs to 15 residues. The CDR3 DNA reads TGTGCCACCAGCGCGAGCGGGAGCTGGCCAGATACGCAGTATTTT. Protein: CATSASGSWPDTQYF.

The chain is built from TRBV7-8 and TRBJ1-3; unclear D gene. The CDR3 spans 15 residues. The germline CDR1 and CDR2 sequences are SGHVS and FQNEAQ. The germline V and J ends were trimmed by 1 base and 4 bases, with 11 bases remaining between them. The CDR3 loop reads CASSLGQVRGNTIYF. The CDR3 nucleotides read TGTGCCAGCAGCTTAGGGCAGGTCCGAGGAAACACCATATATTTT.

The V and J genes are TRBV18 and TRBJ2-2; TRBD2 might be the D (6 bases). The CDR3 is 16 amino acids. V was pared by 0 bases and J by 4 bases, with 12 bases between. Germline assignment: CDR1 KGHSH and CDR2 LQKENI. Here the CDR3 reads CASSPPEGITTGELFF. The DNA of the CDR3 is TGTGCCAGCTCACCACCGGAGGGGATCACCACCGGGGAGCTGTTTTTT.

The chain links TRBV20-1 to TRBJ1-2; 7 bases are a match to TRBD1. This CDR3 is built from 11 residues. CDR1 and CDR2 from the germline V gene are DFQATT and SNEGSKA (reference sequence). CDR3 bases: TGCAGCGGGACAGCAAACTATGGCTACACCTTC. Translated: CSGTANYGYTF.

CDR3 DNA sequence: TGTGCCAGCAGCCCCCGCAGGTTGAATCAGCCCCAGCATTTT. Its protein product is CASSPRRLNQPQHF. The rearrangement links TRBV21-1 to TRBJ1-5; the table's D call, TRBD1, was not checked against the DNA. TRBV21-1 is shown as a pseudogene. There are 14 residues in the CDR3.

The chain joins TRBV30 to TRBJ1-1; D is uncertain. The CDR3 loop spans 14 amino acids. Trimming removed 5 bases from V and 3 bases from J, with 16 bases in between. Germline V gene data show CDR1 as GTSNPN and CDR2 as SVGIG (reference sequence). Here the CDR3 reads CAWAFVGEYTEAFF. CDR3 nucleotides: TGTGCCTGGGCCTTTGTGGGCGAGTACACTGAAGCTTTCTTT.